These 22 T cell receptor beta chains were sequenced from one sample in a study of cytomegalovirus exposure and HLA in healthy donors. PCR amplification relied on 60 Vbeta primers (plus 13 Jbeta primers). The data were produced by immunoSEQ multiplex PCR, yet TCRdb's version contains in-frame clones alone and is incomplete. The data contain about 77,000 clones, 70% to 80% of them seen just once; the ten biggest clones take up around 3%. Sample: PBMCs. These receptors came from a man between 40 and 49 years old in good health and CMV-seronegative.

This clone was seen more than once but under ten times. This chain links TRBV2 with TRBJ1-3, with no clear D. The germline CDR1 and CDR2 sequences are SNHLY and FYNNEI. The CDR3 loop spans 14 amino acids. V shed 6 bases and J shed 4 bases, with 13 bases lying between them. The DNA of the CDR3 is TGTGCCAGCAGGTTCCGCGGGAAAGGAAACACCATATATTTT. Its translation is CASRFRGKGNTIYF. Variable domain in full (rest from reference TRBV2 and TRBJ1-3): EPEVTQTPSHQVTQMGQEVILRCVPISNHLYFYWYRQILGQKVEFLVSFYNNEISEKSEIFDDQFSVERPDGSNFTLKIRSTKLEDSAMYFCASRFRGKGNTIYFGEGSWLTVV.

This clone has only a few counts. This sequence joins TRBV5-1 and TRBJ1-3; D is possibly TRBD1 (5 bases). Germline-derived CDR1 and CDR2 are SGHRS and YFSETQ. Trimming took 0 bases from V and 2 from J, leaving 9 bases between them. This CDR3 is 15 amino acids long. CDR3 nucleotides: TGCGCCAGCAGCTTGGTACCAGGGACTGGAAACACCATATATTTT. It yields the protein CASSLVPGTGNTIYF. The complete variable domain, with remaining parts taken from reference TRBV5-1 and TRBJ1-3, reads KAGVTQTPRYLIKTRGQQVTLSCSPISGHRSVSWYQQTPGQGLQFLFEYFSETQRNKGNFPGRFSGRQFSNSRSEMNVSTLELGDSALYLCASSLVPGTGNTIYFGEGSWLTVV.

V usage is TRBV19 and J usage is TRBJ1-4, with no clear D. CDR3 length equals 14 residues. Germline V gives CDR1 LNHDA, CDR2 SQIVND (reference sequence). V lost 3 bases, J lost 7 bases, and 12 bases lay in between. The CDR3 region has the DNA TGTGCCAGTAGTATCGGGGTTGGGCCTGAAAAACTGTTTTTT. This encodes CASSIGVGPEKLFF.

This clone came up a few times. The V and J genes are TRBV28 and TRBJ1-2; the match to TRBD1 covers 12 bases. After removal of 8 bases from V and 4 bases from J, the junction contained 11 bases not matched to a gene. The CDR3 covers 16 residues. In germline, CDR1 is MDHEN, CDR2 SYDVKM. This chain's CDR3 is CASLSTGTGGPYGYTF. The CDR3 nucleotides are TGTGCCAGCTTATCGACCGGGACAGGGGGCCCCTATGGCTACACCTTC.

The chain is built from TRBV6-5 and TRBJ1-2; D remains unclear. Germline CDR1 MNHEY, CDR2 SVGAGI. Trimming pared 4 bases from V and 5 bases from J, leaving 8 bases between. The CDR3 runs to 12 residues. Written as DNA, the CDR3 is TGTGCCAGCAGTTCCAGACTATATGGCTACACCTTC. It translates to CASSSRLYGYTF.

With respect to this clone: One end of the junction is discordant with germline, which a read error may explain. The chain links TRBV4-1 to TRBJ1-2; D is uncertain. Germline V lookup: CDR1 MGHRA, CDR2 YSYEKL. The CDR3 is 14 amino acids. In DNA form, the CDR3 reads TGCGCCAGCAGCCAAGATCCCAACAACTATGGCTACCCCTTC. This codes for CASSQDPNNYGYPF.

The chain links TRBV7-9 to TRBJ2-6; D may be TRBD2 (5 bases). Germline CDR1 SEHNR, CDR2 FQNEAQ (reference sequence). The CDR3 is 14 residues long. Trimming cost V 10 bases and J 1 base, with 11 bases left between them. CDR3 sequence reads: CAKEEVSGANVLTF. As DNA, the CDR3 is TGTGCCAAAGAGGAGGTTTCTGGGGCCAACGTCCTGACTTTC.

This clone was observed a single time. CDR3 protein: CASRKPTGFDTEAFF. CDR3 DNA: TGTGCCAGTAGGAAACCGACAGGGTTTGACACTGAAGCTTTCTTT. The chain is built from TRBV19 and TRBJ1-1; 7 bases map to TRBD1. Per the germline V gene, CDR1 is LNHDA and CDR2 is SQIVND (reference sequence). V shed 6 bases and J 3 bases; nucleotides not matched to a gene: 10. The CDR3 spans 15 residues.

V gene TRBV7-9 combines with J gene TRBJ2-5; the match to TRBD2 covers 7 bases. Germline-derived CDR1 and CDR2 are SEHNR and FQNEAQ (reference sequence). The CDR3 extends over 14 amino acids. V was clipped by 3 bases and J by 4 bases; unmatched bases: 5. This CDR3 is CASSFGRGGETQYF. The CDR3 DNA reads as TGTGCCAGCAGCTTTGGGAGGGGTGGAGAGACCCAGTACTTC.

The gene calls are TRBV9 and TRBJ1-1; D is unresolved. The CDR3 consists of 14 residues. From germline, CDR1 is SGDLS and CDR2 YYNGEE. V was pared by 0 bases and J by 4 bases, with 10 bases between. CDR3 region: CASSVDFGSTEAFF. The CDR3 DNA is TGTGCCAGCAGCGTAGATTTTGGCTCCACTGAAGCTTTCTTT.

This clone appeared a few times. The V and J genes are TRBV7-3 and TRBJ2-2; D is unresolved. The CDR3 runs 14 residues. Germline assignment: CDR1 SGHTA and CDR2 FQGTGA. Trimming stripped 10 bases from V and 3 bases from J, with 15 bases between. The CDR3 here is CATKKFEDTGELFF. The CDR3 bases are TGTGCCACCAAGAAATTCGAGGACACCGGGGAGCTGTTTTTT. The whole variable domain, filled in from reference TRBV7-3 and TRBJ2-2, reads GAGVSQTPSNKVTEKGKYVELRCDPISGHTALYWYRQSLGQGPEFLIYFQGTGAADDSGLPNDRFFAVRPEGSVSTLKIQRTERGDSAVYLCATKKFEDTGELFFGEGSRLTVL.

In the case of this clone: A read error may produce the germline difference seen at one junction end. The CDR3 region is CASTAVNTRELFF. CDR3 coding DNA: TGTGCCAGCACTGCAGTAAACACCAGGGAGCTGTTTTTT. The V and J genes are TRBV6-1 and TRBJ2-2, with D hard to call. Per the germline V gene, CDR1 is MNHNS and CDR2 is SASEGT. This CDR3 has 13 residues.

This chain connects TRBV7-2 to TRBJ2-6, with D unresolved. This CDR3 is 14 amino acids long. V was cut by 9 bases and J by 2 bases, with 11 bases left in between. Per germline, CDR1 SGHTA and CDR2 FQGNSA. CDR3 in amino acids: CASTSTAGANVLTF. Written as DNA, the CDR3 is TGTGCCAGTACTTCCACGGCTGGGGCCAACGTCCTGACTTTC.

The CDR3 bases are TGTGCCAGCAGCCAAGAATACAGCGGGGGAACCTACGAGCAGTACTTC. Protein sequence: CASSQEYSGGTYEQYF. The chain employs TRBV4-2 and TRBJ2-7; 8 bases agree with TRBD2. Germline V gives CDR1 LGHNA, CDR2 YNFKEQ. The CDR3 extends over 16 amino acids. V was clipped by 0 bases and J by 2 bases; unmatched bases: 6.

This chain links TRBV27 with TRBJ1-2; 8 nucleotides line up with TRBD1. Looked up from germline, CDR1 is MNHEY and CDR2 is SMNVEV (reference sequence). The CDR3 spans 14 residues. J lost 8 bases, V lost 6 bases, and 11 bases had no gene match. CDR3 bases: TGTGCCAGCAGCCCGACAGGGGTTTATCGCGGCTACACCTTC. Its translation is CASSPTGVYRGYTF.

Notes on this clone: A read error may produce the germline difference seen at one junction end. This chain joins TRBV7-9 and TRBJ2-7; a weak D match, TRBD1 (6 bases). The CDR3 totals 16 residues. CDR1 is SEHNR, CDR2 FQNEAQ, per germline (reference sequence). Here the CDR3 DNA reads TGTTCCAGCAGCTTAGCCCCGACAGGTTCTCTTTCCGAGCAGTACTTC. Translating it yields CSSSLAPTGSLSEQYF. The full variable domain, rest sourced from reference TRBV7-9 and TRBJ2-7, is DTGVSQNPRHKITKRGQNVTFRCDPISEHNRLYWYRQTLGQGPEFLTYFQNEAQLEKSRLLSDRFSAERPKGSFSTLEIQRTEQGDSAMYLCSSSLAPTGSLSEQYFGPGTRLTVT.

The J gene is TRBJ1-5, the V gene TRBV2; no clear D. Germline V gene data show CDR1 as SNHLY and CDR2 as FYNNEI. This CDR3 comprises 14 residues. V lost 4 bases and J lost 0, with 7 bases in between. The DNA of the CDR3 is TGTGCCAGCAGTGGGGCGCTTAGCAATCAGCCCCAGCATTTT. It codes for CASSGALSNQPQHF.

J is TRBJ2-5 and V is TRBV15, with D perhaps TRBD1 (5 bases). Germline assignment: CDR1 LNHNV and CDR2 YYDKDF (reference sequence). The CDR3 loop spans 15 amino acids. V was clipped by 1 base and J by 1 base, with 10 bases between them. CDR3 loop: CATSRVTVSQETQYF. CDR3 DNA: TGTGCCACCAGCAGAGTGACAGTGAGCCAAGAGACCCAGTACTTC.

CDR3 coding DNA: TGTGCCAGCAGGGCCGCTAGGGGCACTGAAGCTTTCTTT. Residues: CASRAARGTEAFF. The chain couples TRBV27 to TRBJ1-1; a weak D match, TRBD1 (5 bases). The CDR3 is 13 residues long. V was shortened by 6 bases and J by 4 bases, with 12 bases between the two germline ends. The germline V gene has CDR1 MNHEY and CDR2 SMNVEV (reference sequence).

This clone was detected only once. CDR3 in amino acids: CASSGLRAGQVTDTQYF. The CDR3, as DNA: TGTGCCAGCAGCGGACTTAGGGCGGGACAGGTCACAGATACGCAGTATTTT. The rearrangement uses TRBV7-9 and TRBJ2-3, with 8 bases that match TRBD1. CDR3 length: 17 residues. J gave up 2 bases and V 5 bases, and 12 bases lay outside the gene matches. In germline, CDR1 is SEHNR, CDR2 FQNEAQ (reference sequence).

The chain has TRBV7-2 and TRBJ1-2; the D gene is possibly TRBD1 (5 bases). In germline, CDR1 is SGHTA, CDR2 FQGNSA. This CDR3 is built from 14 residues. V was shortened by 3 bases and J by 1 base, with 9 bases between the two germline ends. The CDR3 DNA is TGTGCCAGCAGCTTTGGCAGGGTTAACTATGGCTACACCTTC. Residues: CASSFGRVNYGYTF.

CDR3 nucleotide sequence: TGTGCCAGCAGCCAAGGGACTAGCGCAGATACGCAGTATTTT. Residues: CASSQGTSADTQYF. The V gene is TRBV4-2, the J gene TRBJ2-3, with 9 bases that match TRBD2. V was pared by 1 base and J by 4 bases, with 0 bases of the junction left unmatched. Germline CDR1 LGHNA, CDR2 YNFKEQ. The CDR3 is made up of 14 amino acids.